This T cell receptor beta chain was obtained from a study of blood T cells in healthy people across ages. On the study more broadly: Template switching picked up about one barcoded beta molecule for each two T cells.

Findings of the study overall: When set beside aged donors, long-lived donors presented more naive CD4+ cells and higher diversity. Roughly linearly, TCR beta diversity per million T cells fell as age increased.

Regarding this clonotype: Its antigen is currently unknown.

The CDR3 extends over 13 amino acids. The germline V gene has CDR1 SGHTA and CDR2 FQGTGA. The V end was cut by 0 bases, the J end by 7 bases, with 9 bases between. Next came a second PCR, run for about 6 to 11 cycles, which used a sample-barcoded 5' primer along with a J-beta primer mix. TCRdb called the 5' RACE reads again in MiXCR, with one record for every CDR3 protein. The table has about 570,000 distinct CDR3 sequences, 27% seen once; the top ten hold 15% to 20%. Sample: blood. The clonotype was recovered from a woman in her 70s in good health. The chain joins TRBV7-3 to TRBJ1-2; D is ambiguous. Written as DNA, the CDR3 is TGTGCCAGCAGCTTAACTGGGGTGGTTGGCTACACCTTC. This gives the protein CASSLTGVVGYTF.